This TCR beta chain derives from a study of molecular identifiers for immune sequencing clone quantification. Overall study results and limits: Barcode collisions between identical TCR molecules could shrink estimates of highly expanded clone sizes. Clones that had above 20 RNA copies took up over 97% of effector molecules but under 1% in naive cells.

This clonotype has more than one count but fewer than ten. Its antigen is not known. The CDR3 carries no conserved terminal phenylalanine or tryptophan, so it likely arises from a read error. CD8+CD4-CCR7+CD45RA+ cells were sorted as naive CD8 T cells. Previously published methods and listed TCR primers were used for the bulk TCR libraries. TCRdb reanalysed the PCR reads using MiXCR and keeps one entry per CDR3 protein. The sample gives under 65,000 distinct CDR3 sequences, under 30% of which show up once; approximately 1.9% is in the top ten. The CDR3 length is 15 residues. From germline, CDR1 is MNHEY and CDR2 SVGAGI. Trimming removed 0 bases at V and 2 bases at J, with 10 bases between.

The TCR originated in a human donor in good health. Some libraries in this study had Jurkat cell RNA spiked in. The specimen sequenced was naive CD8+ T cells from blood, with Jurkat cell RNA spiked in. Subset denoted: FACS-sorted CD8+CD4-CCR7+CD45RA+ naive T cells. The chain has TRBV6-5 and TRBJ1-1; no definite D call. The CDR3 DNA sequence: TGTGCCAGCAGTTACTCGATAGGCGAAAACACTGAAGCTTTCCTT. This codes for CASSYSIGENTEAFL.